Shown below are 7 T cell receptor beta chains from a single sample sequenced in a study of shared clonotypes between healthy human individuals. Sequencing used immunoSEQ multiplex PCR; TCRdb keeps in-frame clones, though not all of them. The sample consists of about 1.5 million clones, over 95% of them appearing once. Sequenced material: naive CD4+ T cells sorted from blood. The subset here: CD45RA+ positively selected. These receptors came from a man aged 30 to 45 in good health.

V gene TRBV2 combines with J gene TRBJ2-1; TRBD2 is a possible D gene (5 bases). V was shortened by 6 bases and J by 7 bases, with 13 bases between the two germline ends. Germline loops: CDR1 SNHLY, CDR2 FYNNEI. This CDR3 region has 13 residues. The CDR3 DNA sequence: TGTGCCAGCAGGCGATTGAGGGAAAATGAGCAGTTCTTC. Protein: CASRRLRENEQFF.

This sequence joins TRBV2 and TRBJ2-7; TRBD2 matches at 11 bases. This CDR3 spans 14 amino acids. V lost 6 bases and J lost 3; bases outside the gene matches: 4. CDR1 is SNHLY, CDR2 FYNNEI, per germline. CDR3 amino acids: CASRPTSGGYEQYF. CDR3 nucleotides: TGTGCCAGCAGGCCTACTAGCGGGGGCTACGAGCAGTACTTC.

The genes are TRBV29-1 and TRBJ2-3, with 9 bases lining up with TRBD2. The CDR3 runs to 14 residues. In germline, CDR1 is SQVTM, CDR2 ANQGSEA. V lost 2 bases, J lost 2 bases, and 2 bases stayed unmatched. This CDR3 reads CSVELAGITDTQYF. For the CDR3, the DNA is TGCAGCGTTGAACTAGCGGGGATCACAGATACGCAGTATTTT.

The chain has TRBV5-8 and TRBJ2-7; D is unresolved. Germline V gene data show CDR1 as SGHTS and CDR2 as YDEGEE. The CDR3 spans 13 residues. Trimming shortened V by 0 bases and J by 5 bases, and 9 bases separated the two germline ends. The CDR3 protein is CASSLVGSNEQYF. In DNA, the CDR3 is TGTGCCAGCAGCTTGGTAGGGTCGAACGAGCAGTACTTC.

The chain recombines TRBV4-1 with TRBJ2-1; 8 bases match TRBD2. Losses at the gene ends were 0 bases for V and 4 bases for J; bases not matched to a gene: 8. The CDR3 runs to 17 residues. Per germline, CDR1 MGHRA and CDR2 YSYEKL. The CDR3 loop is CASSQDSLAGIYNEQFF. DNA of the CDR3: TGCGCCAGCAGCCAAGACTCCCTAGCGGGCATTTACAATGAGCAGTTCTTC.

The J gene is TRBJ2-1, the V gene TRBV28; 7 bases line up with TRBD1. V shed 1 base, J shed 8 bases, and the junction held 11 bases outside the gene matches. The germline V gene has CDR1 MDHEN and CDR2 SYDVKM. The CDR3 loop spans 16 amino acids. This CDR3 is CASSLYRTGVGDEQFF. CDR3 sequence (DNA): TGTGCCAGCAGTTTATACAGGACAGGCGTTGGCGATGAGCAGTTCTTC. The full variable domain, completed using reference TRBV28 and TRBJ2-1, is DVKVTQSSRYLVKRTGEKVFLECVQDMDHENMFWYRQDPGLGLRLIYFSYDVKMKEKGDIPEGYSVSREKKERFSLILESASTNQTSMYLCASSLYRTGVGDEQFFGPGTRLTVL.

CDR3 amino acids: CASSLVVGANTEAFF. The CDR3 coding sequence is TGTGCCAGCAGCTTAGTAGTGGGGGCGAACACTGAAGCTTTCTTT. The rearrangement links TRBV7-2 to TRBJ1-1; D may be TRBD1 (6 bases). Looked up from germline, CDR1 is SGHTA and CDR2 is FQGNSA. Trimming cost V 1 base and J 1 base, with 10 bases left between them. CDR3 length: 15 residues.